This TCR beta chain was recorded in a study of cytomegalovirus exposure and HLA in healthy donors. Study results and caveats: In a later analysis, HLA-associated beta chains showed higher expansion and lower generation probabilities than comparable chains. Cytomegalovirus-associated TCR beta chains were listed, numbering roughly 150.

The CDR3 is 16 residues long. The germline V gene has CDR1 SGDLS and CDR2 YYNGEE. Trimming cost V 4 bases and J 3 bases, with 20 bases left between them. Primers: 60 Vbeta forward and 13 Jbeta reverse. Libraries were prepared by immunoSEQ multiplex PCR; TCRdb keeps only in-frame clonotypes and omits some of them. In the table there are more than 150,000 clones, more than 75% of which are singletons. As regards this clone: What it binds is unknown.

Material: PBMCs. The V and J genes are TRBV9 and TRBJ2-7, with D maybe TRBD1 (6 bases). This sequence was found in a man aged 35 to 55 in good health and CMV-seronegative. CDR3 sequence: CASSPGVGQGIYEQYF. DNA for the CDR3: TGTGCCAGCAGCCCAGGGGTGGGACAAGGGATCTACGAGCAGTACTTC.